Listed below are T cell receptor beta chains from one sample, sequenced in a study of blood T cell repertoires in COVID-19. The table came from immunoSEQ multiplex PCR; TCRdb's copy has only in-frame clones and leaves some out. The sample includes approximately 180,000 clones, 80% to 90% of them seen just once. Source material: peripheral blood. These TCRs come from a woman older than 75 with COVID-19, enrolled during active disease. The CDR3 runs from the conserved cysteine through the conserved F or W. The D gene is left open where the match is weak. A clone size is listed for some rows: how often the clone was seen (once, few, many), or a class if it is expanded.

size: -
V: TRBV12-3/TRBV12-4
J: TRBJ1-6
D: -
DNA: TGTGCCAGCAGTACACCTGGTTCACCCCTCCACTTT
CDR3: CASSTPGSPLHF

size: once
V: TRBV7-8
J: TRBJ1-6
D: -
DNA: TGTGCCAGCAGCTTAGTAGCGGCCTTCGGGAATTCACCCCTCCACTTT
CDR3: CASSLVAAFGNSPLHF

size: -
V: TRBV18
J: TRBJ2-7
D: -
DNA: TGTGCCAGCTCACCTGAACCCCGAGGCGAGCAGTACTTC
CDR3: CASSPEPRGEQYF

size: -
V: TRBV4-1
J: TRBJ2-2
D: TRBD1
DNA: TGCGCCAGCAGCCAAGGACAGGGGGCTTGGGAGCTGTTTTTT
CDR3: CASSQGQGAWELFF

size: -
V: TRBV5-1
J: TRBJ2-1
D: -
DNA: TGCGCCAGCAGCTTGGGGTCAGGGGTGAACAATGAGCAGTTCTTC
CDR3: CASSLGSGVNNEQFF

size: -
V: TRBV6-2/TRBV6-3
J: TRBJ1-1
D: TRBD1
DNA: TGTGCCAGCAGTAACCGGACAGGCTTATGGGGAGAGACTGAAGCTTTCTTT
CDR3: CASSNRTGLWGETEAFF

size: once
V: TRBV13
J: TRBJ2-1
D: TRBD1
DNA: TGTGCCAGCAGCTCGCCGGACAGGAGCTCCTACAATGAGCAGTTCTTC
CDR3: CASSSPDRSSYNEQFF

size: few
V: TRBV5-1
J: TRBJ2-2
D: TRBD2
DNA: TGCGCCAGCAGCTCTTATCCCCCGGGACTAGCCGCCGGGGAGCTGTTTTTT
CDR3: CASSSYPPGLAAGELFF

size: few
V: TRBV24-1
J: TRBJ2-3
D: TRBD2
DNA: TGTGCCACCAGTGATTCTGGACTAGCGGGGGGCTTCACAGATACGCAGTATTTT
CDR3: CATSDSGLAGGFTDTQYF

size: few
V: TRBV2
J: TRBJ2-1
D: TRBD2
DNA: TGTGCCAGCAGCCGAGGACTAGCGGGAGATGTACATGAGCAGTTCTTC
CDR3: CASSRGLAGDVHEQFF

size: -
V: TRBV5-1
J: TRBJ1-4
D: TRBD1
DNA: TGCGCCAGCAGCGGGACAGGGGGTAATGAAAAACTGTTTTTT
CDR3: CASSGTGGNEKLFF

size: -
V: TRBV7-9
J: TRBJ2-5
D: -
DNA: TGTGCCAGCAGCCCCCGACAAGTTCAAGATGGGACCCAGTACTTC
CDR3: CASSPRQVQDGTQYF

size: -
V: TRBV19
J: TRBJ2-2
D: -
DNA: TGTGCCAGTAGTATAGATCGCGACGGGGAGCTGTTTTTT
CDR3: CASSIDRDGELFF

size: -
V: TRBV7-2
J: TRBJ1-6
D: TRBD1
DNA: TGTGCCAGCAGCCTCCAGGGGGCGAATTCACCCCTCCACTTT
CDR3: CASSLQGANSPLHF

size: -
V: TRBV7-9
J: TRBJ2-2
D: -
DNA: TGTGCCAGCAGTTACATCGGGGAGCTGTTTTTT
CDR3: CASSYIGELFF

size: -
V: TRBV11-2
J: TRBJ1-3
D: -
DNA: TGTGCCAGCAGCTTAGACAGGGCTGGAAACACCATATATTTT
CDR3: CASSLDRAGNTIYF

size: -
V: TRBV18
J: TRBJ2-1
D: TRBD2
DNA: TGTGCCAGCTCACCTCCTAGCGGGGGGACCTACAATGAGCAGTTCTTC
CDR3: CASSPPSGGTYNEQFF

size: -
V: TRBV27
J: TRBJ2-7
D: -
DNA: TGTGCCAGCAGTAATTTGAGGGTCTTCCCCTCCTACGAGCAGTACTTC
CDR3: CASSNLRVFPSYEQYF

size: -
V: TRBV6-2/TRBV6-3
J: TRBJ1-6
D: -
DNA: TGTGCCAGCAGTTCCAGGGCAGCCTCTAATTCACCCCTCCACTTT
CDR3: CASSSRAASNSPLHF

size: -
V: TRBV2
J: TRBJ1-1
D: -
DNA: TGTGCCAGCAGTGAATCCGGGGGACGGCCGAACACTGAAGCTTTCTTT
CDR3: CASSESGGRPNTEAFF

size: -
V: TRBV7-8
J: TRBJ1-2
D: -
DNA: TGTGCCAGCAACCCTGGGCTTGATGTCTATGGCTACACCTTC
CDR3: CASNPGLDVYGYTF

size: -
V: TRBV6-5
J: TRBJ1-1
D: -
DNA: TGTGCCAGCAAACAACTAGTCACTGAAGCTTTCTTT
CDR3: CASKQLVTEAFF

size: once
V: TRBV7-9
J: TRBJ2-7
D: -
DNA: TGTGCCAGCAGGGCCTCCGCAGGGCCTGGGTCCTACGAGCAGTACTTC
CDR3: CASRASAGPGSYEQYF

size: -
V: TRBV12-3/TRBV12-4
J: TRBJ1-2
D: TRBD1
DNA: TGTGCCAGCAGCCGACAGGGGCACTATGGCTACACCTTC
CDR3: CASSRQGHYGYTF

size: -
V: TRBV19
J: TRBJ1-5
D: -
DNA: TGTGCCAGTGGGGGGAATAGCAATCAGCCCCAGCATTTT
CDR3: CASGGNSNQPQHF

size: -
V: TRBV7-9
J: TRBJ2-3
D: -
DNA: TGTGCCAGCAGCTTGAGGCAGATAACCACAGATACGCAGTATTTT
CDR3: CASSLRQITTDTQYF

size: -
V: TRBV5-1
J: TRBJ2-3
D: TRBD2
DNA: TGCGCCAGCAGCACGGGACTAGCGGGGACAGATACGCAGTATTTT
CDR3: CASSTGLAGTDTQYF

size: -
V: TRBV6-5
J: TRBJ1-2
D: -
DNA: TGTGCCAGCAGTCGGACGACAGGCAACTATGGCTACACCTTC
CDR3: CASSRTTGNYGYTF

size: -
V: TRBV12-3/TRBV12-4
J: TRBJ1-6
D: TRBD1
DNA: TGTGCCAGCAGTAACAGGGGGTCACCCCTCCACTTT
CDR3: CASSNRGSPLHF

size: -
V: TRBV11-3
J: TRBJ2-4
D: -
DNA: TGTGCCAGCAGCTTATCAAAAGTGCCCACAGGGAGCACAAAAAACATTCAGTACTTC
CDR3: CASSLSKVPTGSTKNIQYF

size: -
V: TRBV2
J: TRBJ2-5
D: TRBD2
DNA: TGTGCCAGCAGGAAGGCCGGGACTAGCGGGAGTGGTGAGACCCAGTACTTC
CDR3: CASRKAGTSGSGETQYF

size: -
V: TRBV19
J: TRBJ1-5
D: TRBD1
DNA: TGTGCCAGTAGTAGGCAGGGGGCTTCAAGCAATCAGCCCCAGCATTTT
CDR3: CASSRQGASSNQPQHF

size: once
V: TRBV27
J: TRBJ1-5
D: TRBD1
DNA: TGTGCCAGCAGTTTAAGACAGGGAAATCAGCCCCAGCATTTT
CDR3: CASSLRQGNQPQHF

size: -
V: TRBV28
J: TRBJ1-4
D: -
DNA: TGTGCCAGTTTCAAGGGGGGGGAGGGTGAAAAACTGTTTTTT
CDR3: CASFKGGEGEKLFF

size: -
V: TRBV27
J: TRBJ1-3
D: -
DNA: TGTGCCAGCAGTTTACGTCAGGCGGGACTGGGAAACACCATATATTTT
CDR3: CASSLRQAGLGNTIYF

size: many
V: TRBV15
J: TRBJ1-5
D: -
DNA: TGTGCCACCAGCAGAGGGCCCGTTAGCAATCAGCCCCAGCATTTT
CDR3: CATSRGPVSNQPQHF

size: -
V: TRBV28
J: TRBJ2-7
D: TRBD2
DNA: TGTGCCAGCAGAACGGCGGGAGGATACGAGCAGTACTTC
CDR3: CASRTAGGYEQYF

size: -
V: TRBV3-1/TRBV3-2
J: TRBJ2-7
D: -
DNA: TGTGCCAGCAGCCTAAGAGGTATCGGGGTCTACGAGCAGTACTTC
CDR3: CASSLRGIGVYEQYF

size: once
V: TRBV19
J: TRBJ2-2
D: TRBD2
DNA: TGTGCCAGCTCAGCGGGGCTGAGGACCGGGGAGCTGTTTTTT
CDR3: CASSAGLRTGELFF

size: -
V: TRBV7-9
J: TRBJ2-5
D: TRBD2
DNA: TGTGCCAGCAGCCGATACGAGGGGACTAGCGGGATTTCTCAGACCCAGTACTTC
CDR3: CASSRYEGTSGISQTQYF

size: -
V: TRBV7-9
J: TRBJ1-2
D: -
DNA: TGTGCCAGCAGCTTTGGCAGTCCCAACTATGGCTACACCTTC
CDR3: CASSFGSPNYGYTF

size: -
V: TRBV29-1
J: TRBJ1-1
D: TRBD1
DNA: TGCAGCGTGGAGACAGGGGGGTCGAGCACTGAAGCTTTCTTT
CDR3: CSVETGGSSTEAFF

size: -
V: TRBV19
J: TRBJ2-2
D: TRBD2
DNA: TGTGCCAGTAGTTCCAGCCCACTAGCGGTGGTGGCCGGGGAGCTGTTTTTT
CDR3: CASSSSPLAVVAGELFF

size: -
V: TRBV7-8
J: TRBJ1-1
D: -
DNA: TGTGCCAGCAGCTTATATGGTGCAGGGGCGAACACTGAAGCTTTCTTT
CDR3: CASSLYGAGANTEAFF

size: -
V: TRBV6-2/TRBV6-3
J: TRBJ2-7
D: -
DNA: TGTGCCAGCAGTACGATAGACTTCTACTCCTACGAGCAGTACTTC
CDR3: CASSTIDFYSYEQYF

size: -
V: TRBV6-5
J: TRBJ1-1
D: -
DNA: TGTGCCAGCAGTTACTTAGGCGGGCCGGACACTGAAGCTTTCTTT
CDR3: CASSYLGGPDTEAFF

size: -
V: TRBV19
J: TRBJ1-1
D: -
DNA: TGTGCCAGTAGTATCCCAGGGGCGACGACTGAAGCTTTCTTT
CDR3: CASSIPGATTEAFF

size: -
V: TRBV6-5
J: TRBJ1-1
D: -
DNA: TGTGCCAGCAGCCCCCAGGGAGGTGGGCCTTTCTTT
CDR3: CASSPQGGGPFF

size: once
V: TRBV7-9
J: TRBJ1-6
D: TRBD1
DNA: TGTGCCAGCAGCTTGGGACAGGGACGGGGCTCACCCCTCCACTTT
CDR3: CASSLGQGRGSPLHF

size: -
V: TRBV7-2
J: TRBJ2-2
D: TRBD1
DNA: TGTGCCAGCAGCTTTAACAGGGGCGGGGAGCTGTTTTTT
CDR3: CASSFNRGGELFF

size: -
V: TRBV5-1
J: TRBJ2-2
D: -
DNA: TGCGCCAGCAGCTTGGACGGGAGCGGGGAGCTGTTTTTT
CDR3: CASSLDGSGELFF

size: -
V: TRBV5-5
J: TRBJ2-7
D: -
DNA: TGTGCCAGCAGCTTTGGAGTAAACGAGCAGTACTTC
CDR3: CASSFGVNEQYF

size: -
V: TRBV29-1
J: TRBJ1-1
D: TRBD1
DNA: TGCAGCGTTGGGGGGACAGGGTGGGAAAACACTGAAGCTTTCTTT
CDR3: CSVGGTGWENTEAFF

size: -
V: TRBV24-1
J: TRBJ1-2
D: -
DNA: TGTGCCACCAGTGATGCGGGTGAGGATGGCTACACCTTC
CDR3: CATSDAGEDGYTF

size: -
V: TRBV19
J: TRBJ1-4
D: -
DNA: TGTGCCAGTAGTATAGGTGGAGGTAATGAAAAACTGTTTTTT
CDR3: CASSIGGGNEKLFF

size: -
V: TRBV11-1
J: TRBJ2-5
D: -
DNA: TGTGCCAGCAGCCCCGGGGTGGCGATCGAGTTGGAGACCCAGTACTTC
CDR3: CASSPGVAIELETQYF

size: -
V: TRBV6-5
J: TRBJ1-2
D: TRBD1
DNA: TGTGCCAGCAGCCGGGGGACAGGGAGTTGGTATGGCTACACCTTC
CDR3: CASSRGTGSWYGYTF

size: once
V: TRBV4-3
J: TRBJ1-4
D: -
DNA: TGCGCCAGCAGCCCCCTAACGGACAGAGATAATGAAAAACTGTTTTTT
CDR3: CASSPLTDRDNEKLFF